The entry that follows covers one T cell receptor beta chain sequence. The CDR3 has 15 residues. Germline V gene data show CDR1 as MNHEY and CDR2 as SVGAGI. The V end lost 3 bases, the J end lost 8 bases, and 14 bases lay between the germline ends. Clones were read by immunoSEQ multiplex PCR, and TCRdb kept only the in-frame ones, dropping some. The data contain 55,000 to 70,000 clones, roughly nine tenths of them singletons. The sample comes from a study of T cell changes during pregnancy in multiple sclerosis. J is TRBJ1-6 and V is TRBV6-5; D gene ambiguous. The specimen comprised CD4+ T cells from peripheral blood mononuclear cells, sampled in the third trimester of pregnancy. The sequence came from a female donor with multiple sclerosis, enrolled in a pregnancy study. Here the CDR3 DNA reads TGTGCCAGCAGTTATAATTTCGAGTCGGATTCACCCCTCCACTTT. It codes for CASSYNFESDSPLHF.